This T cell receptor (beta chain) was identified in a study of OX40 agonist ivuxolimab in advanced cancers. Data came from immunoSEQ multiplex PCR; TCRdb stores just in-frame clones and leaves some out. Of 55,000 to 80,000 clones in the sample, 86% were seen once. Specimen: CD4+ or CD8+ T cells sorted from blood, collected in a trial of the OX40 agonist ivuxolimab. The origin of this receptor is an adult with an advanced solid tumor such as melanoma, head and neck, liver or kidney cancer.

This CDR3 reads CASSQGQLSNTGELFF. Here the CDR3 DNA reads TGTGCCAGCAGCCAAGGACAGCTCTCGAACACCGGGGAGCTGTTTTTT. This chain uses TRBV5-5 with TRBJ2-2; TRBD1 might be the D (6 bases). In germline, CDR1 is SGHKS, CDR2 YYEKEE (reference sequence). The V and J ends lost 4 bases and 0 bases respectively, with 13 bases between them. The CDR3 loop spans 16 amino acids.